Sequencing of this T cell receptor (beta chain) was carried out in a study of vaccination effects on CD4 cells after COVID-19. General study findings and limits: In vaccinees who were healthy, merely 1 out of 255 vaccine-induced clones cross-reacted with common cold coronaviruses. Vaccine- and infection-induced clones showed marked clonal contraction late following vaccination.

The ends lost 2 bases at V and 5 bases at J; junction bases unmatched: 10. The germline V gene has CDR1 MNHEY and CDR2 SVGEGT. This CDR3 comprises 18 residues. Regarding this clone: Its target is not known.

With the ViraFEST assay, the study expanded antigen-specific CD4+ T cells using viral peptide pools, then sequenced them. Cells that had been cultured for 10 days were the source of isolated CD4+ T cells. The study found no prior SARS-CoV-2 infection in the vaccine recipients, who tested negative for nucleocapsid antibodies. Wells each received 1.5 million to 2.5 million PBMC, cultured with 9 to 10 IU/ml IL-2 and about 9.3 ug/ml peptides. Libraries were prepared by immunoSEQ multiplex PCR; TCRdb keeps only in-frame clonotypes and omits some of them. The sample shows 35,000 to 50,000 clones, 70% of them seen only once.

This chain joins TRBV6-2 or TRBV6-3 and TRBJ2-4; 12 bases line up with TRBD2. This TCR came from a human donor who received a COVID-19 vaccine. The sample was CD4+ T cells from PBMCs cultured with HCoV-OC43 spike peptides, taken before COVID-19 vaccination. Subset reported: HCoV-OC43 spike overlapping peptide pool stimulation. In nucleotides, the CDR3 is TGTGCCAGCAGTTACCCCGGACTAGCGGGATTGAAGGAAAACATTCAGTACTTC. As protein: CASSYPGLAGLKENIQYF.